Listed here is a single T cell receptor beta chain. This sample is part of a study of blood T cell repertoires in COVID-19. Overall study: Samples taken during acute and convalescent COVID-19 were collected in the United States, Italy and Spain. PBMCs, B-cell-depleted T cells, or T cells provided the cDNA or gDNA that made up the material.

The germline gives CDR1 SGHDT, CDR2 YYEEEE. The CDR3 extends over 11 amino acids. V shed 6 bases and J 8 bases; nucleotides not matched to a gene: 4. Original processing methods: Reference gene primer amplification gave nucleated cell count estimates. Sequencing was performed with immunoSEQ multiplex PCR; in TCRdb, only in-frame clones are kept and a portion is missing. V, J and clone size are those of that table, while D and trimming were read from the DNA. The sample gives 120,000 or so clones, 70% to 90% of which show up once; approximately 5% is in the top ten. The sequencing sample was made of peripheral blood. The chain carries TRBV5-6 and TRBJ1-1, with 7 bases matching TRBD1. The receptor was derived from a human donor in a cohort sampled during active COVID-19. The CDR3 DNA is TGTGCCAGCACCTCAGGGGGGGAAGCTTTCTTT. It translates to CASTSGGEAFF. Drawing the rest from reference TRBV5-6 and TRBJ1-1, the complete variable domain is DAGVTQSPTHLIKTRGQQVTLRCSPKSGHDTVSWYQQALGQGPQFIFQYYEEEERQRGNFPDRFSGHQFPNYSSELNVNALLLGDSALYLCASTSGGEAFFGQGTRLTVV.